This T cell receptor (beta chain) comes out of a study of read filtering for tumor transcriptome and immune sequencing. The study, taken as a whole, reports: In IR-seq, single-read clonotypes were roughly 80% of clonotypes but around 4% of reads. The CD138-negative fraction was mixed bone marrow immune cells, not pure T cells.

Molecular barcoded adaptors covering alpha/delta and beta/gamma chains were used on about 390 ng RNA. In TCRdb, the reads were re-called with MiXCR into one record per CDR3 protein. The sample yields some 46,000 distinct CDR3 sequences, about 12% seen once. This clonotype was recorded many times. Antigen unknown. The CDR3 extends over 14 amino acids. V was clipped by 5 bases and J by 7 bases, with 14 bases between them. Looked up from germline, CDR1 is ENHRY and CDR2 is SYGVKD. The rearrangement joins TRBV10-3 to TRBJ1-4, with D perhaps matching TRBD1 (5 bases). Material for sequencing was a population of CD138-negative cells sorted from bone marrow. The TCR comes from a donor at least 40 years old with multiple myeloma. CDR3 bases: TGTGCCATCAGTTTGGACGGGGACCTTGAAAAACTGTTTTTT. Its translation: CAISLDGDLEKLFF.